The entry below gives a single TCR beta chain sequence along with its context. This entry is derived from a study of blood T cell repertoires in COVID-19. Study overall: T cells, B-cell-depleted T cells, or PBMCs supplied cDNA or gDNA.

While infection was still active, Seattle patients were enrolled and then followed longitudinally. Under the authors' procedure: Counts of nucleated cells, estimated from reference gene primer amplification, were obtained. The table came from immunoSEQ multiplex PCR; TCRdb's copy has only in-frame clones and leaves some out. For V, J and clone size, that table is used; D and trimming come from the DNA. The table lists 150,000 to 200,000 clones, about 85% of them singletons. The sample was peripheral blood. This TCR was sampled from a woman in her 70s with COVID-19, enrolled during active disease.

The CDR3 spells CASSRLVLGFEQYF. The CDR3 DNA reads TGTGCCAGCAGTCGGCTAGTGCTGGGTTTCGAGCAGTACTTC. V usage is TRBV28 and J usage is TRBJ2-7; D unresolved. CDR1 is MDHEN and CDR2 is SYDVKM in the germline V gene. The germline V and J ends were trimmed by 5 bases and 6 bases, with 17 bases remaining between them. The CDR3 runs to 14 residues. The full variable domain, its missing parts supplied by reference TRBV28 and TRBJ2-7, is DVKVTQSSRYLVKRTGEKVFLECVQDMDHENMFWYRQDPGLGLRLIYFSYDVKMKEKGDIPEGYSVSREKKERFSLILESASTNQTSMYLCASSRLVLGFEQYFGPGTRLTVT.